These T cell receptor beta chains were read from a single sample in a study of regulatory T cells in long-lasting Graves disease. TCRdb used MiXCR to reprocess the multiplex PCR reads, holding one entry per CDR3 protein. The data show a few hundred thousand distinct CDR3 sequences, 23% seen once. The sequences come from peripheral blood mononuclear cells (PBMCs), collected when the disease was refractory, from a patient treated with antithyroid drugs. Receptors were obtained from a female donor with Graves disease. Each CDR3 is given with its conserved first and last residue. The D gene is left open where the match is weak. Expanded clones are given a class, and other clones once, few, many or no size at all.

CDR3aa	CDR3nt	j_gene	d_gene	v_gene	abundance
CAGSLSDGMYYEQYF	TGTGCCGGCAGCTTGAGCGACGGGATGTACTACGAGCAGTACTTC	TRBJ2-7	-	TRBV5-5	-
CASMERSFESNEQFF	TGTGCCAGTATGGAGAGGAGTTTCGAGTCCAATGAGCAGTTCTTC	TRBJ2-1	-	TRBV19	-
CAWSRGGWETQYF	TGTGCCTGGAGTAGGGGGGGCTGGGAGACCCAGTACTTC	TRBJ2-5	-	TRBV30	-
CASSQDTGDIANTGELFF	TGCGCCAGCAGCCAAGATACAGGGGACATAGCGAACACCGGGGAGCTGTTTTTT	TRBJ2-2	TRBD1	TRBV4-1	-
CASGIRPTTYTGELFF	TGTGCCAGCGGAATAAGACCAACCACCTACACCGGGGAGCTGTTTTTT	TRBJ2-2	-	TRBV7-8	-
CASSPGTTVGNQPQHF	TGCGCCAGCAGCCCTGGGACAACGGTTGGCAATCAGCCCCAGCATTTT	TRBJ1-5	-	TRBV5-1	-
CASSWSGTDYGYTF	TGTGCCAGCAGTTGGTCCGGGACTGACTATGGCTACACCTTC	TRBJ1-2	-	TRBV28	many
CASGLAGGGETQYF	TGTGCCAGTGGACTAGCGGGAGGAGGGGAGACCCAGTACTTC	TRBJ2-5	TRBD2	TRBV27	few
CASSSHQGMTFF	TGTGCCAGCAGCAGCCACCAGGGGATGACTTTCTTT	TRBJ1-1	-	TRBV5-6	few
CASSEEGIGQPQHF	TGTGCCAGCAGTGAAGAGGGGATCGGTCAGCCCCAGCATTTT	TRBJ1-5	-	TRBV2	many
CASSPRDPGKDTQYF	TGTGCCAGCAGCCCAAGAGACCCAGGGAAGGATACGCAGTATTTT	TRBJ2-3	-	TRBV7-2	many
CSARALAGSGSDTQYF	TGCAGTGCTAGAGCCCTGGCCGGGAGTGGGTCAGATACGCAGTATTTT	TRBJ2-3	-	TRBV20-1	-
CASSRPTSGSYEQYF	TGTGCCAGCAGCAGACCGACTAGCGGGTCCTACGAGCAGTACTTC	TRBJ2-7	TRBD2	TRBV7-2	many
CASSSGTGSYGYTF	TGTGCCAGCAGCTCCGGGACAGGGTCCTATGGCTACACCTTC	TRBJ1-2	TRBD1	TRBV2	many
CASSQDRSFGEQYF	TGTGCCAGCAGCCAAGACAGGTCCTTCGGGGAGCAGTACTTC	TRBJ2-7	-	TRBV7-9	-
CASSLVIDPRPYEQYF	TGTGCCAGCAGCTTAGTAATAGACCCTCGCCCTTACGAGCAGTACTTC	TRBJ2-7	-	TRBV7-8	many
CASSLRVPGNTIYF	TGTGCCAGCAGCCTCAGGGTCCCTGGAAACACCATATATTTT	TRBJ1-3	-	TRBV6-1	-
CASSEASESEVTQYF	TGTGCCAGCAGTGAAGCCTCGGAGTCCGAGGTGACCCAGTACTTC	TRBJ2-5	-	TRBV2	many
CASSDIGSNQPQHF	TGTGCCAGCAGTGACATAGGAAGCAATCAGCCCCAGCATTTT	TRBJ1-5	-	TRBV2	many
CASSRDGTGTNSPLHF	TGCGCCAGCAGCCGAGACGGGACAGGGACTAATTCACCCCTCCACTTT	TRBJ1-6	TRBD1	TRBV5-1	-
CASSRGVEYEQYF	TGTGCCAGCAGCCGCGGGGTCGAATACGAGCAGTACTTC	TRBJ2-7	-	TRBV7-3	-
CASSLRGRSGETQYF	TGTGCCAGCAGTTTACGTGGGAGGAGTGGAGAGACCCAGTACTTC	TRBJ2-5	-	TRBV27	many
CASTGGVAEAFF	TGTGCCAGCACCGGGGGGGTTGCTGAAGCTTTCTTT	TRBJ1-1	-	TRBV6-2/TRBV6-3	-
CASRRAERYTEAFF	TGTGCCAGCAGGAGAGCAGAGCGATACACTGAAGCTTTCTTT	TRBJ1-1	-	TRBV27	few
CSAPHRGANVLTF	TGCAGTGCCCCCCATAGGGGGGCCAACGTCCTGACTTTC	TRBJ2-6	-	TRBV20-1	few
CASSVGPAYGYTF	TGTGCCAGCAGCGTAGGGCCAGCCTATGGCTACACCTTC	TRBJ1-2	-	TRBV9	few
CASSLVASSYEQYF	TGTGCCAGCAGTTTAGTGGCAAGCTCCTACGAGCAGTACTTC	TRBJ2-7	-	TRBV27	few
CSAQGLAGTETQYF	TGCAGTGCTCAGGGACTAGCGGGAACAGAGACCCAGTACTTC	TRBJ2-5	TRBD2	TRBV20-1	-
CASSFTGTGKIIYEQYF	TGCGCCAGCAGCTTTACCGGGACAGGGAAAATCATCTACGAGCAGTACTTC	TRBJ2-7	TRBD1	TRBV5-1	-
CATGQGIEQPQHF	TGTGCCACGGGACAGGGTATTGAACAGCCCCAGCATTTT	TRBJ1-5	TRBD1	TRBV2	many
CASSPPGNEQYF	TGTGCCAGCAGCCCCCCGGGGAACGAGCAGTACTTC	TRBJ2-7	-	TRBV13	many
CSARQGYQPQHF	TGCAGTGCTAGGCAGGGTTATCAGCCCCAGCATTTT	TRBJ1-5	-	TRBV20-1	-
CASSRTGGGEQYF	TGCGCCAGCAGCCGGACAGGGGGTGGTGAGCAGTACTTC	TRBJ2-7	TRBD1	TRBV4-1	many
CASSGSSTSYEQYF	TGTGCCAGCAGTGGATCGAGTACATCCTACGAGCAGTACTTC	TRBJ2-7	-	TRBV12-3/TRBV12-4	many
CAAMEQGLLYEQYF	TGTGCCGCTATGGAGCAGGGACTTCTCTACGAGCAGTACTTC	TRBJ2-7	-	TRBV6-2/TRBV6-3	many